One sample yielded the 6 T cell receptor beta chains listed below, sequenced in a study of T cell repertoires in cytomegalovirus infection. TCRdb analysed the reads with MiXCR anew, one entry per CDR3 protein. The sample lists 490,000 or so distinct CDR3 sequences; around 10% were seen once. The sample comprised PBMCs. These receptors originate from a human donor in good health (CMV status not recorded). Some clones in this sample may be carry-over from other donors' samples.

This clonotype was counted at least ten times. The chain uses TRBV7-9 and TRBJ1-6; D is unresolved. Germline V CDR1 and CDR2: SEHNR, FQNEAQ (reference sequence). Trimming took off 2 bases at V and 9 bases at J, with 11 bases between the two ends. This CDR3 region has 14 residues. The CDR3 bases are TGTGCCAGCAGCTTAAACAGTCGAGGTTCACCCCTCCACTTT. It codes for CASSLNSRGSPLHF.

The sample holds many counts of this clonotype. This chain connects TRBV27 to TRBJ1-1; the D gene is possibly TRBD1 (6 bases). Germline loops: CDR1 MNHEY, CDR2 SMNVEV (reference sequence). The CDR3 length is 15 residues. V was shortened by 3 bases and J by 1 base, with 12 bases between the two germline ends. CDR3 coding DNA: TGTGCCAGCAGTTTGGGAGGGGGGGCGAACACTGAAGCTTTCTTT. Amino acids: CASSLGGGANTEAFF.

This clonotype has a count of ten or more. The CDR3 here is CASSTRGPHGYEQYF. CDR3 DNA sequence: TGTGCCAGCAGCACCCGCGGGCCCCATGGATACGAGCAGTACTTC. V gene TRBV11-2 combines with J gene TRBJ2-7; tentatively, D is TRBD2 (5 bases). V was shortened by 5 bases and J by 4 bases, with 18 bases between the two germline ends. Germline CDR1 and CDR2: SGHAT and FQNNGV. The CDR3 spans 15 residues.

V usage is TRBV11-2 and J usage is TRBJ2-5, with no clear D. Germline values: CDR1 SGHAT, CDR2 FQNNGV. The CDR3 sequence is 13 residues long. Trimming stripped 3 bases from V and 1 base from J, with 6 bases between. For the CDR3, the DNA is TGTGCCAGCAGCTTCGTTTTCCAAGAGACCCAGTACTTC. This encodes CASSFVFQETQYF. The full variable domain, rest sourced from reference TRBV11-2 and TRBJ2-5, is EAGVAQSPRYKIIEKRQSVAFWCNPISGHATLYWYQQILGQGPKLLIQFQNNGVVDDSQLPKDRFSAERLKGVDSTLKIQPAKLEDSAVYLCASSFVFQETQYFGPGTRLLVL.

This clonotype showed up just a few times. The V gene is TRBV28, the J gene TRBJ1-1, with D uncertain. Trimming took off 2 bases at V and 12 bases at J, with 16 bases between the two ends. Germline-derived CDR1 and CDR2 are MDHEN and SYDVKM. This CDR3 has 13 residues. This CDR3 reads CASSLDSPGLPFF. The DNA for the CDR3 is TGTGCCAGCAGTTTAGACTCACCGGGCCTCCCTTTCTTT.

This clonotype has ten or more counts. The V and J genes are TRBV10-3 and TRBJ1-1, with 9 nucleotides matching TRBD1. After removal of 6 bases from V and 1 base from J, the junction contained 3 bases not matched to a gene. The CDR3 length is 14 residues. Germline assignment: CDR1 ENHRY and CDR2 SYGVKD. In DNA, the CDR3 is TGTGCCATCAGGGGACAGGGCGGGAACACTGAAGCTTTCTTT. This gives the protein CAIRGQGGNTEAFF.